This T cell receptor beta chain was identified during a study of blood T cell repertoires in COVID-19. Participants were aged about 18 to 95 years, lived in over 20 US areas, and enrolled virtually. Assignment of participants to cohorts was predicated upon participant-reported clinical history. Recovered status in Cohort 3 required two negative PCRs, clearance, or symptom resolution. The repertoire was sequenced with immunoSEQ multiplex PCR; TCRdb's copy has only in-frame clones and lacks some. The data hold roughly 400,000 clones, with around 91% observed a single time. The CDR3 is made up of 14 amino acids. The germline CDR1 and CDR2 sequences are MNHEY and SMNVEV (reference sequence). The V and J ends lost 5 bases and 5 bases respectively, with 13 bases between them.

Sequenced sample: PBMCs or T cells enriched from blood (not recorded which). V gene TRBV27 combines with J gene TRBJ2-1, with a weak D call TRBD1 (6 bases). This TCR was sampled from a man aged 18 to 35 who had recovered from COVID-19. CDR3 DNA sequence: TGTGCCAGCAGTGGAACCAGGGGCCACAATGAGCAGTTCTTC. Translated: CASSGTRGHNEQFF.